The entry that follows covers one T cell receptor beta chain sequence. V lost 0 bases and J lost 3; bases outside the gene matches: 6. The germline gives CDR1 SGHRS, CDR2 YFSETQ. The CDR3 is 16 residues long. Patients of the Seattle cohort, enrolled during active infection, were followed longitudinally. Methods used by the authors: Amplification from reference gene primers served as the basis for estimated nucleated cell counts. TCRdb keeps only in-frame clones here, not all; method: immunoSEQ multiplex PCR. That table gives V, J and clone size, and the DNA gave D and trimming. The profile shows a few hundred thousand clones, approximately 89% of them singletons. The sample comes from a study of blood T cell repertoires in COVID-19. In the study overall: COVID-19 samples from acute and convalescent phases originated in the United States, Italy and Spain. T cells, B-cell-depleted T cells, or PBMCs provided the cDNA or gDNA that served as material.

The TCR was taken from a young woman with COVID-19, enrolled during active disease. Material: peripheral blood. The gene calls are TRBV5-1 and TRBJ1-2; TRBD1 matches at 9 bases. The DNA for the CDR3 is TGCGCCAGCAGCTTGGAGGGGACAGGGAGGCACTATGGCTACACCTTC. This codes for CASSLEGTGRHYGYTF.